The 30 T cell receptor beta chains given below trace back to one sample, sequenced in a study of blood T cell repertoires in COVID-19. The data were produced by immunoSEQ multiplex PCR, yet TCRdb's version contains in-frame clones alone and is incomplete. The sample has approximately 45,000 clones, about 85% seen once. Sequencing was performed on peripheral blood. The receptors were sampled from a human donor in a cohort sampled during active COVID-19.

This rearrangement joins TRBV5-1 to TRBJ2-3, with D perhaps matching TRBD2 (5 bases). The CDR3 extends over 15 amino acids. V was trimmed by 1 base and J by 0 bases, leaving 9 bases between them. Germline V CDR1 and CDR2: SGHRS, YFSETQ. This CDR3 is CASSLQEGSTDTQYF. The CDR3 nucleotides are TGCGCCAGCAGCTTGCAAGAGGGAAGCACAGATACGCAGTATTTT.

The genes are TRBV28 and TRBJ1-2; a possible D gene is TRBD1 (5 bases). The germline V and J ends were trimmed by 1 base and 4 bases, with 13 bases remaining between them. CDR1 is MDHEN and CDR2 is SYDVKM in the germline V gene. This CDR3 is built from 15 residues. CDR3 loop: CASSLSVRVSYGYTF. The CDR3 region has the DNA TGTGCCAGCAGTTTATCGGTCAGGGTGAGCTATGGCTACACCTTC.

This sequence joins TRBV3-1 (or the pseudogene TRBV3-2) and TRBJ1-2; D not resolved. Trimming took off 4 bases at V and 6 bases at J, with 12 bases between the two ends. This CDR3 has 13 amino acids. Germline assignment: CDR1 LGHDT and CDR2 YNNKEL (reference sequence). CDR3 in DNA: TGTGCCAGCAGCCTCCAGGTTAAAAATGGCTACACCTTC. Its translation is CASSLQVKNGYTF.

This clone was observed a single time. The V and J genes are TRBV2 and TRBJ2-3; D perhaps matches TRBD2 (6 bases). The V end was cut by 10 bases, the J end by 6 bases, with 17 bases between. Germline CDR1 and CDR2: SNHLY and FYNNEI. This CDR3 is built from 13 residues. DNA for the CDR3: TGTGCCACCAGAAGGACGGACTATGATACGCAGTATTTT. Encoded protein: CATRRTDYDTQYF.

The chain recombines TRBV3-1 (or the pseudogene TRBV3-2) with TRBJ1-2; possible D gene TRBD1, 6 bases. Germline values: CDR1 LGHDT, CDR2 YNNKEL (reference sequence). CDR3 length equals 15 residues. Trimming removed 5 bases at V and 7 bases at J, with 20 bases between. This chain's CDR3 is CASSLARGAFFGYTF. CDR3 DNA: TGTGCCAGCAGCTTAGCCCGGGGGGCGTTCTTTGGCTACACCTTC.

The chain recombines TRBV2 with TRBJ2-3; TRBD2 aligns across 8 bases. Germline-derived CDR1 and CDR2 are SNHLY and FYNNEI. After removal of 2 bases from V and 0 bases from J, the junction contained 4 bases not matched to a gene. This CDR3 region has 16 residues. The CDR3 coding sequence is TGTGCCAGCAGTGAATTGGCTAGCGGGAGCACAGATACGCAGTATTTT. It translates to CASSELASGSTDTQYF.

This chain joins TRBV5-4 and TRBJ2-1; 14 bases fit TRBD2. J was trimmed by 7 bases and V by 3 bases; bases with no gene match: 0. The CDR3 is made up of 14 amino acids. Germline V CDR1 and CDR2: SGHNT, YYREEE (reference sequence). The CDR3 loop is CASSWTSGRNEQFF. CDR3 coding DNA: TGTGCCAGCAGCTGGACTAGCGGGAGGAATGAGCAGTTCTTC.

The V call is TRBV2, the J call TRBJ2-2; D call uncertain. The germline gives CDR1 SNHLY, CDR2 FYNNEI. The V end was cut by 5 bases, the J end by 2 bases, with 3 bases between. The CDR3 has 12 amino acids. The CDR3 is CASSRNTGELFF. Written as DNA, the CDR3 is TGTGCCAGCAGTCGTAACACCGGGGAGCTGTTTTTT.

The chain has TRBV5-5 and TRBJ2-3, with D possibly matching TRBD2 (5 bases). Germline lookup yields CDR1 SGHKS and CDR2 YYEKEE (reference sequence). Trimming left V 4 bases short and J 2 bases short, with 11 bases between. The CDR3 covers 14 residues. The CDR3 region is CASSRDYDTDTQYF. In DNA, the CDR3 is TGTGCCAGCAGCCGAGACTATGACACAGATACGCAGTATTTT.

The V and J genes are TRBV11-2 and TRBJ2-7; D is perhaps TRBD2 (6 bases). The V end was cut by 0 bases, the J end by 2 bases, with 11 bases between. There are 15 residues in the CDR3. Germline-derived CDR1 and CDR2 are SGHAT and FQNNGV. The CDR3 is CASSLDPGVTYEQYF. CDR3 nucleotides: TGTGCCAGCAGCTTAGATCCGGGGGTTACCTACGAGCAGTACTTC.

This clone appeared a single time. This chain uses TRBV7-8 with TRBJ1-1; perhaps TRBD1 as D (5 bases). Germline V gene lookup returns CDR1 SGHVS and CDR2 FQNEAQ. This CDR3 comprises 14 residues. V dropped 5 bases and J dropped 1 base, with 11 bases sitting between them. CDR3 sequence reads: CASSNQGGNTEAFF. Written as DNA, the CDR3 is TGTGCCAGCAGCAACCAGGGAGGGAACACTGAAGCTTTCTTT.

This clone was observed a handful of times. CDR3 bases: TGTGCTAGTGGTTTCAGGCAGAACCTTCCGGGACTAGCGGGGGGGCGGTCCTACAATGAGCAGTTCTTC. This encodes CASGFRQNLPGLAGGRSYNEQFF. This sequence joins TRBV12-5 and TRBJ2-1; TRBD2 agrees at 16 bases. Unmatched junction bases numbered 18, after V lost 3 bases and J lost 1 base. The CDR3 has 23 residues. Germline V gives CDR1 LGHNT, CDR2 FRNRAP.

V is TRBV27 and J is TRBJ2-2, with TRBD1 matching 7 bases. The CDR3 is made up of 13 amino acids. The germline CDR1 and CDR2 sequences are MNHEY and SMNVEV (reference sequence). J lost 2 bases, V lost 8 bases, and 2 bases had no gene match. For the CDR3, the DNA is TGTGCCAGCCGGGACAGCAACACCGGGGAGCTGTTTTTT. It yields the protein CASRDSNTGELFF.

The chain links TRBV5-1 to TRBJ2-5, with TRBD2 identical over 9 bases. This CDR3 spans 16 amino acids. The germline gives CDR1 SGHRS, CDR2 YFSETQ. V shed 7 bases, J shed 4 bases, and the junction held 14 bases outside the gene matches. DNA of the CDR3: TGCGCCAGCCGACTCCCTAAACAAGCGGGGGGAGAGACCCAGTACTTC. As protein: CASRLPKQAGGETQYF.

About this clone itself: This sample includes further DNA sequences coding for the same CDR3. The chain uses TRBV15 and TRBJ2-7; the D gene is possibly TRBD1 (6 bases). Trimming cost V 3 bases and J 2 bases, with 8 bases left between them. The CDR3 runs 13 residues. The germline V gene encodes CDR1 LNHNV and CDR2 YYDKDF (reference sequence). As DNA, the CDR3 is TGTGCCACCAGCAGGGACAGACCCTACGAGCAGTACTTC. Its protein is CATSRDRPYEQYF.

This clone was recorded once. J is TRBJ2-5 and V is TRBV6-5; TRBD2 matches at 9 bases. This CDR3 region has 15 residues. CDR1 is MNHEY and CDR2 is SVGAGI in the germline V gene. After removal of 6 bases from V and 5 bases from J, the junction contained 10 bases not matched to a gene. The CDR3 DNA follows: TGTGCCAGCAGGCCACTAGCGGGCCGTCCGGAGACCCAGTACTTC. Its translation: CASRPLAGRPETQYF.

This chain links TRBV4-1 with TRBJ1-2; possible D gene TRBD1, 5 bases. CDR3 length: 15 residues. V was trimmed by 2 bases and J by 5 bases, leaving 15 bases between them. Germline V gene lookup returns CDR1 MGHRA and CDR2 YSYEKL. The CDR3 protein is CASSQLTPGGYGYTF. The CDR3 DNA sequence: TGCGCCAGCAGCCAACTGACCCCCGGGGGTTATGGCTACACCTTC.

This sequence joins TRBV19 and TRBJ2-1; 8 positions agree with TRBD1. This CDR3 comprises 16 residues. Germline lookup yields CDR1 LNHDA and CDR2 SQIVND (reference sequence). V dropped 3 bases and J dropped 7; count of bases not matched to a gene: 11. The DNA of the CDR3 is TGTGCCAGTAGTATTAGGAGGCAGGGGGCGTGGAATGAGCAGTTCTTC. Residues: CASSIRRQGAWNEQFF.

The rearrangement joins TRBV9 to TRBJ2-3, with a weak D call TRBD1 (6 bases). This CDR3 contains 14 residues. V dropped 4 bases and J dropped 4 bases, with 13 bases sitting between them. Per the germline V gene, CDR1 is SGDLS and CDR2 is YYNGEE. The CDR3 sequence: CASSTRPGADTQYF. CDR3 bases: TGTGCCAGCAGCACCCGGCCAGGGGCAGATACGCAGTATTTT.

The rearrangement joins TRBV2 to TRBJ2-3; TRBD2 aligns across 11 bases. Germline V gene lookup returns CDR1 SNHLY and CDR2 FYNNEI. After removal of 6 bases from V and 2 bases from J, the junction contained 4 bases not matched to a gene. This CDR3 spans 15 amino acids. The DNA for the CDR3 is TGTGCCAGCAGCGGGACTAGCGGATACACAGATACGCAGTATTTT. Amino acids: CASSGTSGYTDTQYF.

The chain is built from TRBV5-1 and TRBJ1-5; D is possibly TRBD1 (6 bases). The CDR3 is 15 residues long. In germline, CDR1 is SGHRS, CDR2 YFSETQ. The V end was cut by 1 base, the J end by 0 bases, with 8 bases between. The CDR3 sequence: CASSLWGLSNQPQHF. The CDR3 bases are TGCGCCAGCAGCTTGTGGGGGCTTAGCAATCAGCCCCAGCATTTT. The entire variable domain, with the rest obtained from reference TRBV5-1 and TRBJ1-5, is as follows: KAGVTQTPRYLIKTRGQQVTLSCSPISGHRSVSWYQQTPGQGLQFLFEYFSETQRNKGNFPGRFSGRQFSNSRSEMNVSTLELGDSALYLCASSLWGLSNQPQHFGDGTRLSIL.

This sequence joins TRBV11-1 and TRBJ1-2; TRBD1 matches at 7 bases. Germline assignment: CDR1 SGHAT and CDR2 FQDESV (reference sequence). V gave up 5 bases and J gave up 4 bases; unmatched junction bases: 7. This CDR3 is 14 amino acids long. The CDR3 sequence: CASSHRDRRYGYTF. As DNA, the CDR3 is TGTGCCAGCAGCCACCGGGACAGACGCTATGGCTACACCTTC.

This chain joins TRBV5-5 and TRBJ1-2, with a tentative D call TRBD1 (5 bases). The CDR3 runs to 12 residues. Per the germline V gene, CDR1 is SGHKS and CDR2 is YYEKEE (reference sequence). V lost 2 bases and J 6 bases, leaving 8 bases between the germline ends. This CDR3 reads CASSFGRDGYTF. In nucleotides, the CDR3 is TGTGCCAGCAGCTTCGGCAGGGATGGCTACACCTTC.

This chain joins TRBV6-5 and TRBJ2-3; the match to TRBD1 covers 7 bases. The CDR3 length is 14 residues. Germline V gene data show CDR1 as MNHEY and CDR2 as SVGAGI. With 2 bases clipped from V and 3 bases from J, the junction kept 2 bases outside the gene matches. The CDR3 DNA reads TGTGCCAGCAGTTACATGACAGGGACAGATACGCAGTATTTT. Its protein product is CASSYMTGTDTQYF.

The chain carries TRBV6-5 and TRBJ1-4, with 7 positions matching TRBD1. The V and J ends lost 5 bases and 7 bases, in that order; junction bases with no gene match: 10. The CDR3 length is 15 residues. CDR1 is MNHEY, CDR2 SVGAGI, per germline. The CDR3 sequence: CASSLRTGIAEKLFF. DNA of the CDR3: TGTGCCAGCAGTCTTCGGACAGGCATCGCTGAAAAACTGTTTTTT.

The chain couples TRBV5-1 to TRBJ2-1; D is perhaps TRBD2 (5 bases). CDR3 length: 16 amino acids. V was clipped by 0 bases and J by 7 bases, with 17 bases between them. CDR1 is SGHRS and CDR2 is YFSETQ in the germline V gene. The CDR3 region is CASSLDVSPGLNEQFF. CDR3 nucleotides: TGCGCCAGCAGCTTGGATGTTTCTCCGGGGTTGAATGAGCAGTTCTTC.

The chain combines TRBV12-3 or TRBV12-4 with TRBJ1-6, with D possibly TRBD1 on 6 matching bases. Trimming pared 5 bases from V and 17 bases from J, leaving 16 bases between. The CDR3 runs 12 residues. Here the CDR3 DNA reads TGTGCCAGCAGTGGGGGAGCCGGGACAATCCACTTT. Residues: CASSGGAGTIHF.

This clone was observed a handful of times. J is TRBJ1-3 and V is TRBV7-3; tentatively, D is TRBD1 (6 bases). The CDR3 has 16 residues. The germline gives CDR1 SGHTA, CDR2 FQGTGA. Trimming removed 5 bases at V and 0 bases at J, with 14 bases between. The CDR3 sequence: CASSPGQPSSGNTIYF. The CDR3 nucleotides are TGTGCCAGCAGCCCAGGACAGCCCAGCTCTGGAAACACCATATATTTT. The full variable domain, with the rest looked up from reference TRBV7-3 and TRBJ1-3, is GAGVSQTPSNKVTEKGKYVELRCDPISGHTALYWYRQSLGQGPEFLIYFQGTGAADDSGLPNDRFFAVRPEGSVSTLKIQRTERGDSAVYLCASSPGQPSSGNTIYFGEGSWLTVV.

CDR3: CASTLGGSAYEQYF. Here the CDR3 DNA reads TGTGCCAGCACCCTGGGCGGGAGCGCCTACGAGCAGTACTTC. J is TRBJ2-7 and V is TRBV6-6; 7 bases are a match to TRBD2. V dropped 7 bases and J dropped 2; count of bases not matched to a gene: 8. The germline V gene has CDR1 MNHNY and CDR2 SVGAGI (reference sequence). The CDR3 totals 14 residues.

The V and J genes are TRBV30 and TRBJ2-7, with TRBD1 identical over 9 bases. Germline lookup yields CDR1 GTSNPN and CDR2 SVGIG (reference sequence). The trim removed 1 base at V and 1 base at J, leaving 5 bases unmatched. The CDR3 is made up of 15 amino acids. The DNA of the CDR3 is TGTGCCTGGAGTGACATTGGGACAGGGTCCTACGAGCAGTACTTC. Protein: CAWSDIGTGSYEQYF. Filled out from reference TRBV30 and TRBJ2-7, the complete variable domain reads SQTIHQWPATLVQPVGSPLSLECTVEGTSNPNLYWYRQAAGRGLQLLFYSVGIGQISSEVPQNLSASRPQDRQFILSSKKLLLSDSGFYLCAWSDIGTGSYEQYFGPGTRLTVT.